Below are 26 T cell receptor delta chains sequenced from a single sample in a study of γδ T cells in repeated Plasmodium falciparum infection. Gammadelta T cells were flow-sorted from PBMC into Vgamma9/Vdelta2+ and Vdelta2-negative populations for bulk analysis. TCRdb re-called the multiplex PCR reads using CATT. The table lists about 57,000 delta-chain clones, 1.7% of them singletons. What was sequenced was gamma-delta T cells from blood. The receptors derive from a pool of human donors (malaria-infected and uninfected, not separated).

This clone was detected many times. Other nucleotide sequences in the sample specify the same CDR3. This chain uses TRDV3 with TRDJ1; D gene unclear. Trimming took 4 bases from V and 7 from J, leaving 19 bases between them. This CDR3 comprises 13 residues. The germline CDR1 and CDR2 sequences are TVYSNPD and GDNSRS (reference sequence). CDR3 bases: TGTGCCTCCACCTATTTCTTAAAAAGTAAACTCATCTTT. It translates to CASTYFLKSKLIF.

The J gene is TRDJ1, the V gene TRDV1; weak D call: TRDD2 (9 bases). TCRdb leaves out the J gene; it was filled in here by matching the DNA to germline. The length of the CDR3 is 20 residues. Germline values: CDR1 TSWWSYY, CDR2 QGS. Trimming cost V 5 bases and J 0 bases, with 28 bases left between them. CDR3 in DNA: TGTGCTCTTGGGCCGCCTTCCTACCTCGTACTGGGGGGGTACACCGATAAACTCATCTTT. Protein product: CALGPPSYLVLGGYTDKLIF.

This clone is categorized as medium-sized. The chain carries TRDV1 and TRDJ1; D not certain. Germline loops: CDR1 TSWWSYY, CDR2 QGS. Between the trimmed V and J ends, which lost 3 bases and 4 bases, there was a span of 21 bases. This CDR3 has 17 amino acids. CDR3 region: CALGDPRGRASFDKLIF. The CDR3 DNA is TGTGCTCTTGGGGACCCCCGTGGCCGCGCCTCCTTCGATAAACTCATCTTT.

This clone was observed a few times. TCRdb attributes to this sequence the protein of a much larger clone, which differs from the DNA translation at residue 15; a read error is likely, and the protein displayed is translated from the DNA. The chain is built from TRDV1 and TRDJ1, with TRDD3 matching over 10 bases. The ends lost 2 bases at V and 1 base at J; junction bases unmatched: 19. The CDR3 is 21 residues long. Germline CDR1 reads TSWWSYY; CDR2 reads QGS. This CDR3 is CALGESLPYWGIPPTTDKLIF. The CDR3 DNA is TGTGCTCTTGGGGAATCCCTCCCTTACTGGGGGATCCCTCCTACCACCGATAAACTCATCTTT.

About this clone: The translation of this DNA and the TCRdb protein of a much larger clone differ at residue 15, probably owing to a read error; the protein shown here is translated from the DNA. The rearrangement links TRDV1 to TRDJ1, with 10 bases lining up with TRDD3. As TCRdb names no J gene, one was assigned here on the basis of a DNA match to germline. In germline, CDR1 is TSWWSYY, CDR2 QGS. Trimming removed 1 base from V and 0 bases from J; junction bases left unmatched: 23. The length of the CDR3 is 23 residues. The CDR3 here is CALGEPPYGYWGIPPIYTDKLIF. The CDR3 DNA follows: TGTGCTCTTGGGGAACCGCCCTATGGGTACTGGGGGATCCCACCCATTTACACCGATAAACTCATCTTT.

The sample holds many counts of this clone. The protein in TCRdb stems from a much larger clone and differs at residue 4 from this DNA's translation, likely a read error; here the protein is translated from the DNA. The chain has TRDV2 and TRDJ2; 9 nucleotides line up with TRDD3. The CDR3 runs to 16 residues. The germline gives CDR1 GEAIGNYY, CDR2 EKD. CDR3 in amino acids: CACGTVGDTLTAQLFF. The DNA of the CDR3 is TGTGCCTGTGGCACCGTGGGGGATACTTTGACAGCACAACTCTTCTTT.

This clone was seen more than once but under ten times. The amino acid sequence in TCRdb belongs to a much larger clone and departs from this DNA's translation at residue 14, likely a sequencing read error; the sequence shown is translated from the DNA. V usage is TRDV3 and J usage is TRDJ3; 10 positions match TRDD3. The J gene, left out of TCRdb, was set here by checking the DNA against germline. The CDR3 runs to 20 residues. Germline-derived CDR1 and CDR2 are TVYSNPD and GDNSRS (reference sequence). CDR3 in amino acids: CAFSSGWGIPSSWGTRQMFF. The DNA of the CDR3 is TGTGCCTTTAGCTCGGGGTGGGGGATACCGAGCTCCTGGGGCACCCGACAGATGTTTTTC.

This clone was counted between two and nine times. The protein given by TCRdb reflects a much larger clone and differs at residue 7 from this DNA's translation, likely from a read error; the protein shown is the DNA's translation. J is TRDJ1 and V is TRDV3; 9 positions match TRDD2. CDR3 length equals 23 residues. Trimming cost V 2 bases and J 4 bases; bases outside gene matches: 35. CDR1 and CDR2 from the germline V gene are TVYSNPD and GDNSRS (reference sequence). CDR3 sequence reads: CAFGMLGLPTAYWGPLRHDKLIF. CDR3 nucleotide sequence: TGTGCCTTTGGGATGTTGGGCCTTCCTACGGCCTACTGGGGACCCTTAAGGCACGATAAACTCATCTTT.

A word on this clone: The TCRdb record carries a much larger clone's protein, which differs from this DNA's translation at residue 11; a read error is the likely cause, and the protein listed here is the DNA translation. This CDR3 reads CALGEFPFLHQGDTIADKLIF. The CDR3 DNA reads TGTGCTCTTGGGGAATTCCCGTTCCTCCATCAGGGGGATACCATTGCCGATAAACTCATCTTT. The rearrangement links TRDV1 to TRDJ1; TRDD3 matches at 9 bases. TCRdb records no J gene; here it was assigned by comparing the DNA to germline. The CDR3 consists of 21 residues. After removal of 2 bases from V and 3 bases from J, the junction contained 22 bases not matched to a gene. The V gene's germline CDR1 is TSWWSYY and CDR2 QGS.

In regard to this clone: A far larger clone differs by one base, so this is likely a read error. In the same sample, other DNA sequences code for this CDR3. This rearrangement joins TRDV1 to TRDJ1, with 7 bases that match TRDD3. TCRdb records no J gene; here it was assigned by comparing the DNA to germline. The CDR3 runs to 22 residues. The V segment lost 9 bases and the J segment 2 bases; nucleotides outside the gene matches: 33. Germline V gene sequence: CDR1 TSWWSYY, CDR2 QGS. The CDR3 loop is CALWGDRIPCTGDGGRTDKLIF. CDR3 DNA: TGTGCTCTCTGGGGTGACCGCATACCCTGTACTGGGGATGGGGGGCGTACCGATAAACTCATCTTT.

The table lists this clone with a few counts. A far more abundant clone sits one base away, making this likely a read error. Other DNA sequences in the same sample also yield this CDR3. This sequence joins TRDV1 and TRDJ1; D may correspond to TRDD2 or TRDD3 (5 bases each). As TCRdb names no J gene, one was assigned here on the basis of a DNA match to germline. There are 19 residues in the CDR3. Germline V gives CDR1 TSWWSYY, CDR2 QGS. CDR3 in DNA: TGTGCTCTCGGGGACCCAAGTCCCTTCGGGAGGGGGTACACCGATAAACTCATCTTT. It translates to CALGDPSPFGRGYTDKLIF.

This clone was picked up a small number of times. TCRdb shows a much larger clone's protein in place of this DNA's translation, and the two differ at residue 6, likely through a read error; the protein shown is translated from the DNA. Written as DNA, the CDR3 is TGTGCCTTTCGGGTGCGCATTCCCGTTGTGTACTGGGGGACGCACACCGATAAACTCATCTTT. Its translation: CAFRVRIPVVYWGTHTDKLIF. V and J are TRDV3 and TRDJ1; TRDD3 aligns across 9 bases. The CDR3 is 21 amino acids. Trimming took 2 bases from V and 0 from J; bases not matched to a gene: 25. In germline, CDR1 is TVYSNPD, CDR2 GDNSRS (reference sequence).

A remark on this clone: TCRdb's protein for this DNA is that of a much larger clone and differs from the translation at residue 15, likely a read error; the protein shown is the DNA translation. The chain joins TRDV1 to TRDJ4; TRDD3 matches 11 bases. The J gene was missing in TCRdb and was found by matching the end of the DNA to germline. The CDR3 totals 21 residues. The V and J ends lost 5 bases and 0 bases, in that order; junction bases with no gene match: 23. The V gene's germline CDR1 is TSWWSYY and CDR2 QGS. CDR3 DNA sequence: TGTGCTCTTGGGAACAAGGCCTTCCTACGAGACTGGGGGATATCCTCCAGACCCCTGATCTTT. It specifies CALGNKAFLRDWGISSRPLIF.

This clone is classed as medium-sized. Different DNA sequences within this sample yield the same CDR3. V usage is TRDV1 and J usage is TRDJ2, with D unclear. Looked up from germline, CDR1 is TSWWSYY and CDR2 is QGS. Between the trimmed V and J ends, which lost 2 bases and 5 bases, there was a span of 15 bases. This CDR3 spans 16 amino acids. CDR3 sequence (DNA): TGTGCTCTTGGGGAAGCTTTTTGTGATGGAACAGCACAACTCTTCTTT. This gives the protein CALGEAFCDGTAQLFF.

This clone has ten or more counts. The same CDR3 is also encoded by other DNA sequences in this sample. The chain couples TRDV1 to TRDJ1; 7 bases match TRDD2. CDR3 length equals 21 residues. The V gene end was trimmed by 0 bases and the J gene end by 0 bases; junction bases not matched to a gene: 19. Germline CDR1 reads TSWWSYY; CDR2 reads QGS. The CDR3, as DNA: TGTGCTCTTGGGGAACTCCTTCCTGCACTCTGGAGCTACGATCACACCGATAAACTCATCTTT. Its translation: CALGELLPALWSYDHTDKLIF.

This clone was counted at least ten times. A far larger clone is a single base away, which makes a read error likely. Other DNA variants within this sample encode the same CDR3. CDR3 residues: CALGELHLPTKGSTDKLIF. CDR3 coding DNA: TGTGCTCTTGGGGAACTCCATCTTCCTACGAAGGGTTCCACCGATAAACTCATCTTT. The chain recombines TRDV1 with TRDJ1; 8 nucleotides match TRDD2. The length of the CDR3 is 19 residues. Germline-derived CDR1 and CDR2 are TSWWSYY and QGS. Losses at the gene ends were 0 bases for V and 1 base for J; bases not matched to a gene: 13.

This clone was seen only a few times. Only one base separates this from a far larger clonotype, so it likely reflects a read error. Other nucleotide sequences in the sample specify the same CDR3. The chain combines TRDV1 with TRDJ1; D gene unclear. TCRdb lists no J gene, so it was determined here by aligning the DNA to germline. The V gene lost 1 base and the J gene lost 0 bases, with 27 bases spanning the gap. The CDR3 is 21 amino acids. Per germline, CDR1 TSWWSYY and CDR2 QGS. The CDR3 coding sequence is TGTGCTCTTGGGGAACGCTATTGGGTCCCCGGCCGAGGAGGCTACACCGATAAACTCATCTTT. Residues: CALGERYWVPGRGGYTDKLIF.

Regarding this clone: A read error likely explains this, since a far larger clone differs by one base. This specimen includes other DNA sequences encoding the same CDR3. The genes are TRDV1 and TRDJ1, with 7 bases matching TRDD3. CDR3 length: 23 amino acids. With V trimmed by 4 bases and J by 0 bases, 29 bases remained unmatched. Per the germline V gene, CDR1 is TSWWSYY and CDR2 is QGS. The CDR3 reads CALGGPDSEEAGLGIWYTDKLIF. DNA of the CDR3: TGTGCTCTTGGGGGTCCCGACTCTGAAGAAGCTGGTCTGGGGATATGGTACACCGATAAACTCATCTTT.

A few counts support this clone. The protein held in TCRdb is that of a much larger clone and does not match this DNA's translation at residue 14, likely because of a read error; the protein shown is translated from the DNA. The chain uses TRDV1 and TRDJ1; 9 positions agree with TRDD3. Here the J gene was assigned by germline matching of the DNA, as TCRdb has none. V shed 0 bases and J 2 bases; nucleotides not matched to a gene: 16. This CDR3 has 20 residues. The germline V gene has CDR1 TSWWSYY and CDR2 QGS. The DNA of the CDR3 is TGTGCTCTTGGGGAACTCCCTTGGACAATTAAACTGGGGGAGACCGATAAACTCATCTTT. It translates to CALGELPWTIKLGETDKLIF.

This clone showed up just a few times. It is likely a read error: a sequence one base away is far more abundant. Different DNA sequences within this sample yield the same CDR3. The chain carries TRDV3 and TRDJ1; maybe TRDD2 (6 bases). TCRdb supplies no J gene; here it was assigned by aligning the nucleotide sequence to germline. The CDR3 has 20 amino acids. Per germline, CDR1 TVYSNPD and CDR2 GDNSRS (reference sequence). Between the trimmed V and J ends, which lost 3 bases and 1 base, there was a span of 33 bases. The CDR3 DNA is TGTGCCTTCCTGCATCCTACTTGGCCAGTACTTCGTCGTTTCACCGATAAACTCATCTTT. This gives the protein CAFLHPTWPVLRRFTDKLIF.

This clone came up many times. This is likely an artifact of a read error, given a far larger clone one base away. The sample carries other DNA sequences with the same CDR3. This sequence joins TRDV1 and TRDJ1, with 7 positions matching TRDD2. Since TCRdb gives no J gene, matching the DNA to germline was used here to assign it. Trimming took 3 bases from V and 0 from J; bases not matched to a gene: 16. Looked up from germline, CDR1 is TSWWSYY and CDR2 is QGS. This CDR3 is 19 amino acids long. CDR3 amino acids: CALGDPVPSCGGYTDKLIF. CDR3 bases: TGTGCTCTTGGGGACCCCGTGCCTTCCTGTGGTGGGTACACCGATAAACTCATCTTT.

This clone was detected only a few times. TCRdb pairs this DNA with a much larger clone's protein that differs at residue 18, likely a read error; the protein shown was translated from the DNA. The CDR3 nucleotides are TGTGCTCTTGGGGATCTACCCAAGCGACTTCCTACACAGTGTTACACCGATAGACTCATCTTC. It is translated as CALGDLPKRLPTQCYTDRLIF. The rearrangement links TRDV1 to TRDJ1, with 8 bases lining up with TRDD2. CDR3 length equals 21 residues. CDR1 is TSWWSYY, CDR2 QGS, per germline.

This clone occurred many times. Other nucleotide sequences in the sample specify the same CDR3. V gene TRDV1 combines with J gene TRDJ1, with 11 bases matching TRDD3. Looked up from germline, CDR1 is TSWWSYY and CDR2 is QGS. The V and J ends lost 2 bases and 1 base, in that order; junction bases with no gene match: 24. This CDR3 is built from 23 residues. The CDR3 region is CALGEGLPTRPTFGGYATDKLIF. The CDR3 nucleotides read TGTGCTCTTGGGGAAGGCCTTCCTACAAGGCCCACTTTTGGGGGATACGCCACCGATAAACTCATCTTT.

This clone was seen a handful of times. The TCRdb protein comes from a much larger clone and disagrees with this DNA's translation at residue 17, likely due to a read error; the protein given here is derived from the DNA. The rearrangement joins TRDV3 to TRDJ1, with TRDD2 as a possible D gene (6 bases). TCRdb is silent on the J gene; assignment here came from matching the DNA to germline. CDR1 is TVYSNPD, CDR2 GDNSRS, per germline (reference sequence). The CDR3 totals 21 residues. The CDR3, as DNA: TGTGCCTTTGTGGGACCTTCCCCAATCCTCGAATCACCCGGAGCCACCGGTAAACTCATCTTT. This translates into CAFVGPSPILESPGATGKLIF. The full variable domain, in which reference TRDV3 and TRDJ1 provide the parts outside the CDR3, is CDKVTQSSPDQTVASGSEVVLLCTYDTVYSNPDLFWYRIRPDYSFQFVFYGDNSRSEGADFTQGRFSVKHILTQKAFHLVISPVRTEDSATYYCAFVGPSPILESPGATGKLIFGKGTRVTVEP.

Turning to this clone: One base away lies a much larger clone, so this may be a sequencing read error. This chain connects TRDV1 to TRDJ1, with 10 bases that match TRDD3. TCRdb supplies no J gene; here it was assigned by aligning the nucleotide sequence to germline. The V gene's germline CDR1 is TSWWSYY and CDR2 QGS. The CDR3 extends over 20 amino acids. CDR3 amino acids: CALGELHVRWYWGMWDKLIF. The CDR3 coding sequence is TGTGCCCTTGGGGAACTACACGTCCGCTGGTACTGGGGGATGTGGGATAAACTCATCTTT.

For this clone: TCRdb lists the protein of a much larger clone for this DNA, which differs at residue 5, so this is likely a read error; the protein given here is translated from the DNA itself. The chain uses TRDV1 and TRDJ1; 13 bases agree with TRDD3. Trimming removed 5 bases from V and 0 bases from J; junction bases left unmatched: 30. Germline CDR1 is TSWWSYY and CDR2 is QGS. The CDR3 covers 25 residues. CDR3 bases: TGTGCTCTTGGGACGCCTTCCTACGCCGTACTGGGGGATACGCGCAAGTACTTGTACACCGATAAACTCATCTTT. It yields the protein CALGTPSYAVLGDTRKYLYTDKLIF.